This T cell receptor (beta chain) was recovered during a study of blood T cell repertoires in COVID-19. Across the study: T cells, B-cell-depleted T cells, or PBMCs supplied cDNA or gDNA.

The CDR3 runs 18 residues. Trimming cost V 7 bases and J 6 bases; bases outside gene matches: 16. Germline-derived CDR1 and CDR2 are SGHNT and YYREEE (reference sequence). As processed by the authors: Amplified reference gene primers provided the basis for estimating nucleated cell counts. TCRdb's table, derived via immunoSEQ multiplex PCR, lists solely in-frame clones and lacks some. The V and J calls and clone size were taken over from that table, and D and trimming were inferred from the DNA. The sample comprises around 220,000 clones, about nine tenths of which are singletons, and about 6% rests with the top ten. Participant-given clinical history determined each cohort assignment.

Source material: PBMCs or T cells enriched from blood (not recorded which). The chain links TRBV5-4 to TRBJ1-6; 10 bases are shared with TRBD1. The receptor was derived from a woman in her thirties with acute COVID-19. CDR3 sequence: CASRNTRDRGTGNSPLHF. CDR3 coding DNA: TGTGCCAGCCGTAACACCCGGGACAGGGGCACCGGTAATTCACCCCTCCACTTT.